This TCR beta chain derives from a study of blood T cell repertoires in COVID-19. Study at large: The origin of the acute and convalescent COVID-19 samples was the United States, Italy and Spain.

Authors' data handling: Estimation of nucleated cell counts relied on the amplification of reference gene primers. Using immunoSEQ multiplex PCR, the repertoire was profiled, and TCRdb retains in-frame clones only, with some absent. The DNA was the basis for D and trimming; V, J and clone size are from that table. The table includes some 73,000 clones, more than 70% detected once. CDR1 and CDR2 (germline): LNHDA, SQIVND (reference sequence). CDR3 size: 15 residues. J lost 5 bases, V lost 7 bases, and 12 bases had no gene match. Sequencing was carried out using peripheral blood. The sequence was collected from a woman of 80 years or more with active or convalescent COVID-19. V is TRBV19 and J is TRBJ2-3, with 7 nucleotides matching TRBD1. As DNA, the CDR3 is TGTGCCAGTATAGAGACCAGGGGGTTTGAAGATACGCAGTATTTT. Its translation: CASIETRGFEDTQYF.